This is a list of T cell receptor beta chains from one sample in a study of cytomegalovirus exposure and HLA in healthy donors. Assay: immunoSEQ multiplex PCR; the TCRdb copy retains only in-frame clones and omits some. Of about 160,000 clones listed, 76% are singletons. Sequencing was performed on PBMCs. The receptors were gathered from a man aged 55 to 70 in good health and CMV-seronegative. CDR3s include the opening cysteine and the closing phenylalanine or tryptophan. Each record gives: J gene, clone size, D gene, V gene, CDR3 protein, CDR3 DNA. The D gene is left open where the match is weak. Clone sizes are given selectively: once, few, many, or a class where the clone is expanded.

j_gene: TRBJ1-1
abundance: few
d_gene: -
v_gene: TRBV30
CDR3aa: CAWSALLYTEAFF
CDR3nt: TGTGCCTGGAGTGCCCTCCTCTACACTGAAGCTTTCTTT

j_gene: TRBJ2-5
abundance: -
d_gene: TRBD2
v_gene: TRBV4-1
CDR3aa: CASSPIVGGGVQETQYF
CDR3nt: TGCGCCAGCAGCCCAATTGTTGGCGGGGGGGTTCAGGAGACCCAGTACTTC

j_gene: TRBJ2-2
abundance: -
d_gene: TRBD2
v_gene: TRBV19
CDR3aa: CASSIAHGTSEELFF
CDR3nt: TGTGCCAGTAGTATAGCTCACGGGACTAGCGAGGAGCTGTTTTTT

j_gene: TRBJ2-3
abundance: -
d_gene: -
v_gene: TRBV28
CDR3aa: CASSLVVGTDTQYF
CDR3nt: TGTGCCAGCAGCCTAGTGGTAGGCACAGATACGCAGTATTTT

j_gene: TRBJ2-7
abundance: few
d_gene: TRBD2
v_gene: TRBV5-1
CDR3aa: CACTPAGGLSYEQYF
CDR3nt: TGCGCCTGTACCCCTGCCGGGGGACTAAGCTACGAGCAGTACTTC

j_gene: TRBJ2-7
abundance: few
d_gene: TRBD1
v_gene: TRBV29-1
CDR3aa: CSVDRQGDEQYF
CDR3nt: TGCAGCGTCGACAGGCAGGGGGACGAGCAGTACTTC

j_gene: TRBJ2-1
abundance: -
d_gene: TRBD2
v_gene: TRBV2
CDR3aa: CASTGSSGRASSYNEQFF
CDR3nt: TGTGCCAGCACCGGGAGTAGCGGGAGGGCCAGTTCCTACAATGAGCAGTTCTTC

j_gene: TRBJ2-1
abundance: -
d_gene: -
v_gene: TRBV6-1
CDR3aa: CASRRRDSHYNEQFF
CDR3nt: TGTGCCAGCAGGAGGAGGGACAGCCACTACAATGAGCAGTTCTTC

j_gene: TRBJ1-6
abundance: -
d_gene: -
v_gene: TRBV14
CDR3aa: CASSREVDYNSPLHF
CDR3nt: TGTGCCAGCAGCCGGGAGGTTGACTATAATTCACCCCTCCACTTT

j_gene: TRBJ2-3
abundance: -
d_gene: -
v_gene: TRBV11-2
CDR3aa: CASSLGTVTDTQYF
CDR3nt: TGTGCCAGCAGCTTAGGAACTGTCACAGATACGCAGTATTTT

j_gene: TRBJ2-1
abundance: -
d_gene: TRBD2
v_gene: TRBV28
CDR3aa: CASRKPGTSGRNEQFF
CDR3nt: TGTGCCAGCAGAAAACCCGGGACTAGCGGGAGGAATGAGCAGTTCTTC

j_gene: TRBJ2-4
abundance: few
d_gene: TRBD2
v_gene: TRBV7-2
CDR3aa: CASSFSSGSKNIQYF
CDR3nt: TGTGCCAGCAGCTTTTCAAGCGGGAGCAAAAACATTCAGTACTTC

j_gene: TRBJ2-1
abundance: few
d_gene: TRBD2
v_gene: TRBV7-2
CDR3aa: CASSFSSGVYNEQFF
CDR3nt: TGTGCCAGCAGCTTCTCTAGCGGGGTTTACAATGAGCAGTTCTTC

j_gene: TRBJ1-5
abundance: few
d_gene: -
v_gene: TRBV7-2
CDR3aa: CASSFDLDSFMGNQPQHF
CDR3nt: TGTGCCAGCAGCTTCGATTTAGACAGTTTTATGGGCAATCAGCCCCAGCATTTT

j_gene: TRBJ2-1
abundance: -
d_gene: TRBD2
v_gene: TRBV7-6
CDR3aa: CASSPGLAGGLYNEQFF
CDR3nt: TGTGCCAGCAGCCCCGGACTAGCGGGGGGGTTGTACAATGAGCAGTTCTTC

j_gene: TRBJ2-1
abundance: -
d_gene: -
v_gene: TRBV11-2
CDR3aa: CASSWVPGVEQFF
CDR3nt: TGTGCCAGCAGCTGGGTCCCGGGGGTAGAGCAGTTCTTC

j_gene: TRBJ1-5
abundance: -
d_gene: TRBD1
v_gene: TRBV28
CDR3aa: CASSNRGPSPNSNQPQHF
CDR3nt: TGTGCCAGCAGTAACAGGGGACCCAGTCCGAATAGCAATCAGCCCCAGCATTTT

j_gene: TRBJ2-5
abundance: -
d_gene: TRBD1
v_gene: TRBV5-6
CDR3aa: CASSLTRRTGRETQYF
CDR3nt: TGTGCCAGCAGCTTGACTCGACGGACAGGGCGGGAGACCCAGTACTTC